This T cell receptor beta chain was identified in a study of shared clonotypes between healthy human individuals (dated by TCRdb to 2020 to 2021). With regard to the full study: A couple of women and a few men aged 18 to 49 years were included in the cohort. For each donor, three plates each were used for CD4 naive and CD4 memory, two plates were used for CD8 naive, and one plate was used for CD8 memory. Leukapheresis yielded between about 0.94 and 9.5 billion PBMCs per donor. To increase sequencing depth and limit assay-specific biases, TCR repertoire library preparation and sequencing were carried out by different laboratories using diverse techniques. To estimate repertoire size and how much clonotypes are shared between individuals, the study performed deep sequencing of blood TCR repertoires from roughly five healthy adults.

V is cut back by 3 bases and J by 10 bases, with 10 bases in the junction unmatched. Taken from cysteine to phenylalanine, the CDR3 has 17 residues. Just the 51-base CDR3 DNA is kept, in frame starting at base 1. Via the germline V gene (reference sequence), CDR1 is SEHNR and CDR2 FQNEAQ. The donors were healthy, HIV-negative adults with no recently reported acute infections or vaccinations. Every donor was a Caucasian adult residing in Nashville, Tennessee, USA. CD4+ T cells were enriched by magnetic negative selection, after which naive cells were positively selected on CD45RA and the negative fraction was taken as the memory subset. Blood was collected by leukapheresis, and PBMCs were isolated by Ficoll-Histopaque density gradient centrifugation and then cryopreserved in liquid nitrogen vapor phase. Purity and quantity of every magnetically sorted T cell population were checked by analytical flow cytometry. Genomic DNA was isolated from each sorted fraction and quantified by UV absorbance on a Nanodrop 2000c.

Results the study describes overall, beyond this receptor: The genetic and exposure-history diversity represented was limited by the small number of donors. Naive subsets generally had larger estimated clonotype richness than memory subsets did. Sampling was restricted to blood, and TCR repertoires in tissue are likely to differ from TCR repertoires in blood. Compared with non-shared clonotypes, the clonotypes found in all four sorted-subset donors had higher generation probabilities. Sharing across a handful of donors was observed for about 5% of naive CD4, about 3.2% of naive CD8, 2% to 2.5% of memory CD4, and approximately 0.41% of memory CD8 clonotypes. Incomplete sequencing was indicated by rarefaction of sorted-subset datasets, despite the large sequencing depth. Pairwise subsampling led to the expectation that sequencing depth would affect the degree of clonotype sharing among donors.

Using the deep immunoSEQ assay, multiplex PCR amplified TCR CDR3 regions from genomic DNA. Extracted genomic DNA from each cell subset was spread evenly across all wells of several immunoSEQ 96-well plates, with each plate serving as a replicate. For sorted subsets, 200 to 250 ng of genomic DNA, equivalent to 30,000 or so T cell genomes, went into each replicate PCR. Purified libraries were quantified with a Qubit 3.0 fluorometer, sized on a Bioanalyzer 2100, and re-quantified with the KAPA Library Quantification kit. Each immunoSEQ 96-well plate was sequenced on its own single-read 150-cycle Illumina NextSeq 550 flow cell. As for how the authors treated the data: Because the immunoSEQ output held only junctional sequences and lacked quality scores, the filtering could not match the filtering applied to full-length reads. Sequences were annotated with PyIR, a Python wrapper for IgBLAST v1.9, and V/J genes and CDR3 were assigned using IMGT germline references. Reads were filtered out if the reads had weak V/J assignments (E-value above 1e-6), no CDR3, stop codons, out-of-frame junctions, or ambiguous translated residues. V3J clonotypes were defined as sequences sharing the same inferred V gene, J gene, and CDR3 amino acid sequence. Percentage overlap between repertoires was calculated by dividing the number of shared unique clonotypes by the size of the smaller repertoire. RTK rarefaction, the Chao1 estimator, and Recon v2.1 estimates of unobserved clonotypes were used to assess repertoire richness. OLGA was used to compute generation probabilities for all TCRbeta clonotypes that the gDNA method yielded from four donors. TCRdb mirrors the immuneACCESS table, restricted to in-frame sequences. Some clones are absent from its copies; in checked studies, under half trace to an unresolved V gene, and the reason for the others is unknown. V and J calls and clone size come straight from that table; D and trimming were deduced from the DNA. Here the sample has over 700,000 clones; over 55% occur a single time. The ten largest clonotypes hold about 1.7% of the sample.

With regard to this clone: The antigen it binds to is not known. Base qualities are missing; no much larger clone stands one base away.

This sequence uses TRBV7-9 and TRBJ2-1; TRBD2 lines up with 15 middle nucleotides. The material sequenced was memory CD4+ T cells sorted from blood. The cell subset or site label of this sample denotes: CD45RA-negative fraction. This receptor was identified in a woman younger than 45 in good health. The CDR3 protein is CASSLFRTSGRAGEQFF. The DNA sequence is TGTGCCAGCAGCTTGTTTAGGACTAGCGGGAGGGCCGGGGAGCAGTTCTTC.